This T cell receptor beta chain was recovered during a study of type 1 and type 2 diabetes patients (dated by TCRdb to the mid-2010s). Background for the entire study: About 10 type 1 diabetes patients, a few type 2 diabetes patients and roughly 6 nondiabetic controls, all recruited in China, made up the cohort. Throughout the study, CD4 or CD8 MicroBeads on MACS columns were used to positively select CD4+ and CD8+ T cells from PBMCs. The whole study generated 18,976,912 paired-end reads. In the study, high-throughput sequencing was used to profile TCRbeta repertoires so that type 1 diabetes, type 2 diabetes and nondiabetic individuals could be compared. For the type 1 diabetes patients, the type 2 diabetes patients acted as a disease comparison group. When approximately 22-cycle amplification was compared with roughly 25-cycle amplification, V gene usage looked similar, suggesting that primer efficiencies were similar and PCR bias was random. TCRbeta libraries were sequenced paired-end on Illumina HiSeq 2000 or MiSeq instruments. The full study reports these points: Type 2 diabetes and control samples had highly correlated V and J gene usage patterns, with an average between-sample correlation of roughly 0.97. Age and gender were not matched between study groups, possibly biasing interpretation. Since just a limited number of T2D and control samples were sequenced, some T1D-only HECs might also appear in more T2D or control samples. Few highly-expanded CD4+ clones, median one, were found in type 2 diabetes patients, accounting for a median around 4.1% of reads. High diversity was shown by type 2 diabetes repertoires, and the diversity was significantly greater than that of type 1 diabetes repertoires in both CD4+ and CD8+ T cells.

On this clonotype: Its antigen specificity is not known. Per-nucleotide qualities are absent, and no much larger clonotype sits a single base away.

The germline V gene specifies SGDLS as CDR1 and YYNGEE as CDR2. Trimming accounts for 4 bases at V and 5 bases at J, while the number of junction bases matched to no gene is 9. The CDR3 spans 16 residues, from the cysteine through the phenylalanine. CDR3 DNA only is kept here, 48 bases in frame from base 1. Sequenced on an Illumina MiSeq. Genomic DNA from sorted T cell subsets was used as template for TCRbeta CDR3 amplification. The TCRbeta CDR3 region was amplified by multiplex PCR with 30 forward and 13 reverse primers. PCR products were purified with AMPure XP beads, after which indices and adaptors were added in a second approximately 25-cycle PCR. Before sequencing, the libraries were purified from gel with the QIAquick Gel Extraction Kit. In the source study's methods: Paired-end reads were merged using FLASH and were aligned with IgBLAST to IMGT V, D and J germline references. After reads whose alignment identity to germline references fell below 70% were discarded, 10,000,000 or so reads remained study-wide. IMGT definitions were followed to assign CDR3 boundaries, reading frame and productivity. Clones at or above 1% of reads were defined as highly-expanded clones, and diversity was measured by normalized Shannon entropy. Unpaired two-tailed t-tests were used to test for differences in Shannon entropy between groups. TCRdb handled the public reads itself, with Q25 trimming in fastp and clone calling in MiXCR, and kept productive beta chains. Identical CDR3 protein sequences are pooled into one entry, listed with their most common genes and DNA. The V and J calls were determined by TCRdb, not by the authors. The sample table records more than 250,000 distinct CDR3 sequences; roughly 44% of these occur just once. The top ten clones comprise approximately 14% of the sample.

Every diabetic patient fulfilled standard classification criteria for type 1 or type 2 diabetes, and glucose and C-peptide were measured using WHO-recommended methods. Exclusion applied to any donor with other autoimmune diseases or infections within the previous four weeks. About 9.4 milliliters of peripheral blood were drawn from each participant. LymphoPrep density separation was used to isolate PBMCs. Sequenced sample: peripheral blood mononuclear cells (PBMCs). The V and J genes are TRBV9 and TRBJ2-5, and 12 bases in between align with TRBD2. This TCR was recovered from a man in his late teens or twenties with type 2 diabetes. The sequenced DNA is TGTGCCAGCAGCCCCCGAGGACTAGCGGGGTTGGAGACCCAGTACTTC. It translates as CASSPRGLAGLETQYF.